This T cell receptor (beta chain) came from a study of T cells in Graves' hyperthyroidism and ophthalmopathy. Deletions cut 2 bases from V and 5 bases from J, with 7 bases between. CDR3 length: 13 amino acids. CDR1 MDHEN and CDR2 SYDVKM come from the germline V gene. Amplified regions were TCR beta CDR3 sequences from RNA transcripts. A first-round RT-PCR of the TCR CDR3 used the HTBI primer set. TCRdb re-analysed the multiplex PCR reads in MiXCR, keeping a single row per CDR3 protein. The sample consists of 600,000 to 700,000 distinct CDR3 sequences, roughly 15% of them appearing once. The rearrangement uses TRBV28 and TRBJ1-5; D ambiguous. Sample: blood. The origin of this receptor is a woman aged 35 to 49 with Graves' ophthalmopathy. The CDR3 bases are TGTGCCAGCAGTTTAGAGGCTCATCAGCCCCAGCATTTT. Its translation is CASSLEAHQPQHF.